One sample yielded the 6 T cell receptor beta chains listed below, sequenced in a study of blood T cell repertoires in COVID-19. Measured with immunoSEQ multiplex PCR; TCRdb has only the in-frame clones, and not every one. Of roughly 410,000 clones in the sample, around 90% were seen once. The sequencing input was peripheral blood. Every receptor here comes from a man between 40 and 49 years old with acute or convalescent COVID-19.

This clone was recorded once. The chain links TRBV11-2 to TRBJ2-1; 10 bases fit TRBD2. Germline-derived CDR1 and CDR2 are SGHAT and FQNNGV. The CDR3 length is 16 residues. V lost 4 bases to trimming and J lost 1 base; unmatched junction nucleotides: 4. The CDR3 protein is CASSSPTSGSYNEQFF. CDR3 nucleotide sequence: TGTGCCAGCAGCTCCCCGACTAGCGGGTCCTACAATGAGCAGTTCTTC.

The chain employs TRBV27 and TRBJ1-1, with D perhaps matching TRBD1 (6 bases). V was cut by 5 bases and J by 3 bases, with 19 bases left in between. CDR3 length equals 16 residues. Germline loops: CDR1 MNHEY, CDR2 SMNVEV (reference sequence). In nucleotides, the CDR3 is TGTGCCAGCAGTACCAATCCCAGGGGATTGTACACTGAAGCTTTCTTT. Its protein product is CASSTNPRGLYTEAFF.

V and J are TRBV6-5 and TRBJ1-2; perhaps TRBD1 as D (6 bases). Trimming removed 7 bases at V and 7 bases at J, with 16 bases between. The germline CDR1 and CDR2 sequences are MNHEY and SVGAGI. The CDR3 is 13 amino acids. The CDR3 nucleotides are TGTGCCAGCATAAGGACAGAGGATTCTGGCTACACCTTC. Translating gives CASIRTEDSGYTF.

The count of this clone is one. At one boundary the junction diverges from the germline segment, which might be a read error. This chain joins TRBV7-2 and TRBJ2-3, with 8 positions matching TRBD1. From germline, CDR1 is SGHTA and CDR2 FQGNSA. This CDR3 region has 13 residues. The CDR3 nucleotides are TGTGCCAGCAGCTTAGTTCAGGGGGCAATACGGGATTTT. Amino acid sequence: CASSLVQGAIRDF.

This clone showed up just a few times. V and J are TRBV2 and TRBJ2-1, with 7 bases lining up with TRBD2. V lost 6 bases, J lost 4 bases, and 9 bases stayed unmatched. The CDR3 runs to 15 residues. Germline V gene data show CDR1 as SNHLY and CDR2 as FYNNEI. The CDR3 DNA sequence: TGTGCCAGCAGCGGAAAGGGACTACCGTACAATGAGCAGTTCTTC. Translated, it gives CASSGKGLPYNEQFF.

The genes are TRBV14 and TRBJ2-1, with 7 bases fitting TRBD2. This CDR3 is 16 amino acids long. From germline, CDR1 is SGHDN and CDR2 FVKESK. V lost 1 base and J lost 4; bases outside the gene matches: 7. CDR3 residues: CASSQVASGAYNEQFF. The CDR3 bases are TGTGCCAGCAGCCAAGTTGCTAGCGGAGCTTACAATGAGCAGTTCTTC.